Following are 9 T cell receptor beta chains from one sample sequenced in a study of response to subunit inactivated influenza vaccine. From the RT-PCR reads, TCRdb called clonotypes with MiXCR, one entry per CDR3 protein. The table shows under 550,000 distinct CDR3 sequences, with 7.6% occurring only once. The input for sequencing was PBMCs from blood, taken 23 to 25 months after vaccination. All receptors derive from a man between 50 and 75 years old who received an inactivated influenza vaccine.

This clonotype was seen ten or more times. The chain joins TRBV28 to TRBJ2-3, with a weak D call TRBD1 (6 bases). The germline CDR1 and CDR2 sequences are MDHEN and SYDVKM. V was clipped by 3 bases and J by 0 bases, with 7 bases between them. The CDR3 runs to 14 residues. The CDR3 nucleotides are TGTGCCAGCAGTTTTACAGGGAGCACAGATACGCAGTATTTT. Its translation: CASSFTGSTDTQYF. The variable domain in full, with the rest retrieved from reference TRBV28 and TRBJ2-3, is DVKVTQSSRYLVKRTGEKVFLECVQDMDHENMFWYRQDPGLGLRLIYFSYDVKMKEKGDIPEGYSVSREKKERFSLILESASTNQTSMYLCASSFTGSTDTQYFGPGTRLTVL.

This clonotype was picked up a small number of times. This chain joins TRBV5-6 and TRBJ1-1, with D unclear. The ends were cut back, 0 bases at V and 0 bases at J, with 12 bases in the middle. Germline loops: CDR1 SGHDT, CDR2 YYEEEE. This CDR3 spans 16 amino acids. The chain's CDR3 is CASSLVPGQMNTEAFF. The CDR3 DNA reads as TGTGCCAGCAGCTTGGTGCCAGGTCAGATGAACACTGAAGCTTTCTTT.

This clonotype was seen many times. The gene calls are TRBV4-3 and TRBJ1-2; TRBD1 matches 7 bases. The germline V gene encodes CDR1 LGHNA and CDR2 YSLEER. This CDR3 has 14 residues. V shed 1 base and J 7 bases; nucleotides not matched to a gene: 6. The CDR3 loop is CASSQVLGTAGYTF. Here the CDR3 DNA reads TGCGCCAGCAGCCAAGTGCTTGGGACAGCTGGCTACACCTTC.

This clonotype appeared many times. This chain joins TRBV6-5 and TRBJ2-7; 9 bases are shared with TRBD2. Trimming took 0 bases from V and 5 from J; bases not matched to a gene: 5. The CDR3 runs 15 residues. CDR1 MNHEY and CDR2 SVGAGI come from the germline V gene. The CDR3 protein is CASSYSPAGGNEQYF. CDR3 in DNA: TGTGCCAGCAGTTACTCTCCAGCGGGGGGCAACGAGCAGTACTTC.

This clonotype was detected a few times. This chain uses TRBV4-1 with TRBJ2-1; 10 bases fit TRBD2. Trimming removed 6 bases from V and 10 bases from J; junction bases left unmatched: 9. Germline CDR1 and CDR2: MGHRA and YSYEKL. CDR3 length: 14 amino acids. Here the CDR3 reads CASSPYSGGTEQFF. The CDR3 DNA follows: TGCGCCAGCAGTCCCTATAGCGGGGGGACGGAGCAGTTCTTC.

V usage is TRBV20-1 and J usage is TRBJ2-1; TRBD2 is a possible D gene (7 bases). V was shortened by 6 bases and J by 4 bases, with 19 bases between the two germline ends. The germline CDR1 and CDR2 sequences are DFQATT and SNEGSKA (reference sequence). This CDR3 has 15 amino acids. CDR3 bases: TGCAGTGCCCCAGGGGCGACTAGCTCTTACAATGAGCAGTTCTTC. Amino acids: CSAPGATSSYNEQFF.

This chain joins TRBV28 and TRBJ1-1; 7 bases agree with TRBD1. Germline V gene lookup returns CDR1 MDHEN and CDR2 SYDVKM. V lost 5 bases to trimming and J lost 5 bases; unmatched junction nucleotides: 11. This CDR3 spans 15 amino acids. Here the CDR3 DNA reads TGTGCCAGCAGTCCTCCGACAGGGTGGAATACTGAAGCTTTCTTT. Its protein product is CASSPPTGWNTEAFF.

J is TRBJ2-3 and V is TRBV7-2; 10 bases agree with TRBD2. The length of the CDR3 is 16 residues. With V trimmed by 2 bases and J by 7 bases, 9 bases remained unmatched. Germline CDR1 and CDR2: SGHTA and FQGNSA. The CDR3 nucleotides read TGTGCCAGCAGCTTACGTCCTAGCGGGGGTAGGAATACGCAGTATTTT. Translation: CASSLRPSGGRNTQYF.

V and J are TRBV6-2 or TRBV6-3 and TRBJ2-7; D might be TRBD2 (5 bases). Trimming took off 8 bases at V and 3 bases at J, with 17 bases between the two ends. The CDR3 contains 14 residues. The germline CDR1 and CDR2 sequences are MNHEY and SVGEGT. The CDR3 DNA is TGTGCCAGCTTGGACGCGGGTTTCCACTACGAGCAGTACTTC. Residues: CASLDAGFHYEQYF.